A selection of T cell receptor beta chains follows, all from one sample in a study of spatial heterogeneity in lung cancer. From the 5' RACE reads, TCRdb called clonotypes with MiXCR, one entry per CDR3 protein. The table includes some 5,000 distinct CDR3 sequences, 13% detected once. Sequencing was performed on lung tumor tissue, taken at surgery. The receptors originated from a female donor with early-stage non-small cell lung cancer. Both conserved end residues are part of each CDR3.

v_call	j_call	cdr3_length	cdr3_aa
TRBV3-1	TRBJ2-2	13	CASSPSVVGELFF
TRBV10-3	TRBJ2-1	12	CAISPDYNEQFF
TRBV12-3/TRBV12-4	TRBJ2-2	13	CASRIPGTGELFF
TRBV5-1	TRBJ2-1	17	CASSLLPGQGGYNEQFF
TRBV24-1	TRBJ1-1	14	CATRGGNLDTEAFF
TRBV7-2	TRBJ2-3	16	CASSLSSAGGIDTQYF
TRBV3-1	TRBJ1-1	15	CASSQVAGGSTEAFF
TRBV2	TRBJ1-5	14	CASSGAGVEQPQHF
TRBV6-2/TRBV6-3	TRBJ2-1	13	CASSKTAANEQFF
TRBV7-9	TRBJ1-1	15	CASSPKPRQGARAFF
TRBV3-1	TRBJ2-1	15	CASSPVGGSLNEQFF
TRBV12-3/TRBV12-4	TRBJ2-1	14	CASGREGPYNEQFF
TRBV10-3	TRBJ2-1	14	CAISGGERLNEQFF
TRBV7-2	TRBJ2-1	15	CASSPGQGGYNEQFF
TRBV23-1	TRBJ2-1	15	CASILGQPNYNEQFF
TRBV6-2/TRBV6-3	TRBJ1-5	14	CASSTERLARAQHF
TRBV11-2	TRBJ2-1	20	CASRQQKGLAGRTSYNEQFF
TRBV29-1	TRBJ2-5	14	CSVDAGPFQETQYF
TRBV27	TRBJ2-3	19	CASSFSGTSSHVATDTQYF
TRBV20-1	TRBJ2-7	15	CSARAASTDSYEQYF
TRBV24-1	TRBJ1-4	14	CATSANSHNEKLFF
TRBV12-3/TRBV12-4	TRBJ2-3	16	CASSLRDSLRADTQYF
TRBV4-3	TRBJ2-7	14	CASSPAGAGYEQYF
TRBV20-1	TRBJ1-4	13	CSARQPEGEKLFF
TRBV27	TRBJ1-1	12	CASSLSGGRAFF
TRBV20-1	TRBJ2-1	15	CSARASGRANNEQFF
TRBV11-2	TRBJ2-7	14	CASMTRGLAYEQYF
TRBV6-2/TRBV6-3	TRBJ2-4	16	CASSSYRGLAKNIQYF
TRBV7-9	TRBJ1-1	11	CASSLGLEAFF
TRBV24-1	TRBJ2-2	15	CATSDQTPLTGELFF
TRBV6-1	TRBJ1-4	18	CASSGTPGQGASAEKLFF
TRBV3-1	TRBJ2-7	14	CASSQQGAFYEQYF
TRBV3-1	TRBJ1-3	14	CASSPRRTGNTIYF
TRBV20-1	TRBJ2-3	13	CSASWQGTDTQYF
TRBV6-1	TRBJ2-7	15	CASSRPGQTTYEQYF
TRBV27	TRBJ2-1	14	CASSSGTTSNEQFF
TRBV2	TRBJ2-2	13	CASSGEITGELFF
TRBV12-3/TRBV12-4	TRBJ1-5	14	CASSQGTKIQPQHF
TRBV5-1	TRBJ2-3	16	CASSLTSTSSTDTQYF
TRBV20-1	TRBJ2-3	16	CSARVTGARGTDTQYF
TRBV10-3	TRBJ2-3	16	CAISGSWDISADTQYF
TRBV7-2	TRBJ2-1	15	CASSLTSGSTNEQFF
TRBV29-1	TRBJ1-5	15	CTALGHPYSNQPQHF
TRBV7-9	TRBJ1-4	15	CASSLGRPSNEKLFF
TRBV5-1	TRBJ2-3	13	CASSKENTDTQYF
TRBV12-3/TRBV12-4	TRBJ2-5	12	CASSWGSETQYF